A single T cell receptor beta chain is shown here with its context. In the PCR, 60 Vbeta and 13 Jbeta primers were used. Method: immunoSEQ multiplex PCR; TCRdb's copy keeps in-frame clones and lacks some. Listed are 60,000 to 65,000 clones; approximately 5.1% falls within the top ten. The data were obtained in a study of cytomegalovirus exposure and HLA in healthy donors. CDR3 length: 19 amino acids. The V gene's germline CDR1 is SQVTM and CDR2 ANQGSEA. V trimming: 7 bases; J trimming: 4 bases; junction bases outside the gene matches: 24. The sequence derives from a man aged 25 to 40 in good health and CMV-seropositive. The chain joins TRBV29-1 to TRBJ2-3, with 9 bases lining up with TRBD2. Sequencing input: PBMCs. The CDR3 DNA follows: TGCAGCGGTAGGGGCCGGGAGACTAGCGGTCCATGGGCCCCAGATACGCAGTATTTT. This sequence encodes CSGRGRETSGPWAPDTQYF.